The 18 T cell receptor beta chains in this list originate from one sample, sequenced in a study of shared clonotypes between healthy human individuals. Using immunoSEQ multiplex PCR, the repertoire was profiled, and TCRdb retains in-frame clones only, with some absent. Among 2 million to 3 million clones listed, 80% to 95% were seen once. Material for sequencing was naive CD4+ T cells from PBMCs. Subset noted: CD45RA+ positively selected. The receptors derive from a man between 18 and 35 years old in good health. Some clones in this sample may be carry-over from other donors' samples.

The CDR3 here is CASSLEGQLNTEAFF. The DNA of the CDR3 is TGTGCCAGCAGTTTGGAGGGACAGCTGAACACTGAAGCTTTCTTT. The genes are TRBV6-1 and TRBJ1-1; 7 nucleotides align to TRBD1. After removal of 5 bases from V and 0 bases from J, the junction contained 6 bases not matched to a gene. This CDR3 contains 15 residues. Looked up from germline, CDR1 is MNHNS and CDR2 is SASEGT.

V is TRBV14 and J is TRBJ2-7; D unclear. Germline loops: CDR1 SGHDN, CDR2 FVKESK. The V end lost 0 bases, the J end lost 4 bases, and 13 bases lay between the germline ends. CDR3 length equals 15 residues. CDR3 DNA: TGTGCCAGCAGCCAAGAATCCGGGTGGAGTTACGAGCAGTACTTC. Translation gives CASSQESGWSYEQYF.

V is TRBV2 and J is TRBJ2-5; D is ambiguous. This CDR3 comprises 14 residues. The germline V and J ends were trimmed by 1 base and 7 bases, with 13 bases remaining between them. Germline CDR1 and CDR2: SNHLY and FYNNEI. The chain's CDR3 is CASSEGEGILTQYF. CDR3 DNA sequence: TGTGCCAGCAGTGAAGGAGAAGGGATTTTGACCCAGTACTTC.

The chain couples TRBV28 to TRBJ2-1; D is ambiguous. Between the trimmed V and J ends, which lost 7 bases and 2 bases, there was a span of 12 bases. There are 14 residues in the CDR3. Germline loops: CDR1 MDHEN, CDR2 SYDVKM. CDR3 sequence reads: CASTPLGTYNEQFF. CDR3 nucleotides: TGTGCCAGCACCCCTCTTGGGACCTACAATGAGCAGTTCTTC.

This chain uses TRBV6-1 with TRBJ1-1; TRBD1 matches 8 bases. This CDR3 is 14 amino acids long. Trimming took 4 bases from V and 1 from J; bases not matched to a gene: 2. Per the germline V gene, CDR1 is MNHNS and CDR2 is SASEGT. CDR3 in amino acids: CASSVTGANTEAFF. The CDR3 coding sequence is TGTGCCAGCAGTGTGACAGGGGCGAACACTGAAGCTTTCTTT.

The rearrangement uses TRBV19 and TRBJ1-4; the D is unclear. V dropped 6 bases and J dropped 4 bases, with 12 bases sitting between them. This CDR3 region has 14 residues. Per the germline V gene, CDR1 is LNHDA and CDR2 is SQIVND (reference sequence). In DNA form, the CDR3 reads TGTGCCAGTAGCGCTGGTCGGGTTAATGAAAAACTGTTTTTT. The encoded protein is CASSAGRVNEKLFF. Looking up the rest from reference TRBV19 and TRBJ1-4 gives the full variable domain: DGGITQSPKYLFRKEGQNVTLSCEQNLNHDAMYWYRQDPGQGLRLIYYSQIVNDFQKGDIAEGYSVSREKKESFPLTVTSAQKNPTAFYLCASSAGRVNEKLFFGSGTQLSVL.

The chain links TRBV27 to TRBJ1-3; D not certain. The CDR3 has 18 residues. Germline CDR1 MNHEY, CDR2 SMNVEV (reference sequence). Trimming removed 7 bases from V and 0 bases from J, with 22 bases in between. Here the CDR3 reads CASTTFKDTAGSGNTIYF. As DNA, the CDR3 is TGTGCCAGCACCACATTTAAAGACACGGCTGGCTCTGGAAACACCATATATTTT.

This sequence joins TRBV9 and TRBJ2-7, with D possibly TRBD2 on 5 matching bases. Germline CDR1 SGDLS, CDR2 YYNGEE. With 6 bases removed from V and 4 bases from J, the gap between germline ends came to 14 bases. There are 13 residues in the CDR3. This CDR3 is CASNPGLGYEQYF. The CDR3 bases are TGTGCCAGCAACCCAGGACTGGGATACGAGCAGTACTTC.

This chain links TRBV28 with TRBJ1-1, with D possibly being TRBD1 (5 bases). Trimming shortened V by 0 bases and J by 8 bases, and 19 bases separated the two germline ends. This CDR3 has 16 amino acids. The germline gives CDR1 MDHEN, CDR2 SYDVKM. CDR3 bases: TGTGCCAGCAGTTTATGGTTTGGGACCCCCTCGTCCGAAGCTTTCTTT. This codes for CASSLWFGTPSSEAFF.

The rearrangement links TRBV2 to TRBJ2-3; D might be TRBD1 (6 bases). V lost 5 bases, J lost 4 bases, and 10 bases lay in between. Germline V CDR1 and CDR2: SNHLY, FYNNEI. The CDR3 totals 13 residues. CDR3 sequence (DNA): TGTGCCAGCAGTCGGACAGAGGCAGATACGCAGTATTTT. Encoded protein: CASSRTEADTQYF.

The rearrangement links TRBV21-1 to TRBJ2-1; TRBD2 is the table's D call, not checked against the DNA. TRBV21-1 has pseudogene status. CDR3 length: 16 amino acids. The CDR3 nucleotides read TGTGCCAGCAGCAAAGTTACGATTGAGCGAGACAATGAGCAGTTCTTC. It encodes CASSKVTIERDNEQFF.

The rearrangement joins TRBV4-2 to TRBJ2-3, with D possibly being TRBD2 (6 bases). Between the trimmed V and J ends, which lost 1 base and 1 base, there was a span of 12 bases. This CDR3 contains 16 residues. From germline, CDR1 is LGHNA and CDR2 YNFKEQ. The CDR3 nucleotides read TGTGCCAGCAGCCAAGGGGCGGGGTCTGGCACAGATACGCAGTATTTT. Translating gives CASSQGAGSGTDTQYF.

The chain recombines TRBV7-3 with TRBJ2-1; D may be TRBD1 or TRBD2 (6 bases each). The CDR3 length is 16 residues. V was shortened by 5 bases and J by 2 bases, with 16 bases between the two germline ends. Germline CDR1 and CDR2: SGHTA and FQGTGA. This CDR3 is CASSPRGDETYNEQFF. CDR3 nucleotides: TGTGCCAGCAGCCCAAGGGGGGACGAAACCTACAATGAGCAGTTCTTC.

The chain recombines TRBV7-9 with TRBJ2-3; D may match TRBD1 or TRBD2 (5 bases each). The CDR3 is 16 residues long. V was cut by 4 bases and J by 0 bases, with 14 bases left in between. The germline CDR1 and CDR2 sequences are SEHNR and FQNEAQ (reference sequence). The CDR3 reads CASSSGTVTSTDTQYF. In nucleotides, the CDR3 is TGTGCCAGCAGCTCCGGGACGGTGACTAGCACAGATACGCAGTATTTT.

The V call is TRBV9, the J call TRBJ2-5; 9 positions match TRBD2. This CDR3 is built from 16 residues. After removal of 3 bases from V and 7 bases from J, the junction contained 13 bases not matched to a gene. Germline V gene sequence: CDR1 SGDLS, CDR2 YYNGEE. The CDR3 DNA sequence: TGTGCCAGCAGCGGAACTAGCGGGCAATATGGGGGGACCCAGTACTTC. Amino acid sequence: CASSGTSGQYGGTQYF.

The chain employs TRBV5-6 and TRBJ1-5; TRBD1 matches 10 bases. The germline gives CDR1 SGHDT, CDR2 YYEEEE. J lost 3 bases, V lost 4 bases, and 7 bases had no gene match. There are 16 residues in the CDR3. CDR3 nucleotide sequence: TGTGCCAGCAGCGCGGGGACAGGGGATAACAATCAGCCCCAGCATTTT. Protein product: CASSAGTGDNNQPQHF.

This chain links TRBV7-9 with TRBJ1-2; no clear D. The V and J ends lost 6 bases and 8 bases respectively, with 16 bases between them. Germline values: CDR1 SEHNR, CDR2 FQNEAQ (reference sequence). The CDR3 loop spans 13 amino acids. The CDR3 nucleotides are TGTGCCAGCAGTCCCGTCTCGACGGGGGGCTACACCTTC. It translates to CASSPVSTGGYTF.

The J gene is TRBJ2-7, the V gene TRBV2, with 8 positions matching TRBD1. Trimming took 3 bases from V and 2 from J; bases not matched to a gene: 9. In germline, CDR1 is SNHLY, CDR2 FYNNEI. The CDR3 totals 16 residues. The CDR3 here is CASSDIARDRTYEQYF. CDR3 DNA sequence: TGTGCCAGCAGTGACATTGCTAGGGACAGGACCTACGAGCAGTACTTC.